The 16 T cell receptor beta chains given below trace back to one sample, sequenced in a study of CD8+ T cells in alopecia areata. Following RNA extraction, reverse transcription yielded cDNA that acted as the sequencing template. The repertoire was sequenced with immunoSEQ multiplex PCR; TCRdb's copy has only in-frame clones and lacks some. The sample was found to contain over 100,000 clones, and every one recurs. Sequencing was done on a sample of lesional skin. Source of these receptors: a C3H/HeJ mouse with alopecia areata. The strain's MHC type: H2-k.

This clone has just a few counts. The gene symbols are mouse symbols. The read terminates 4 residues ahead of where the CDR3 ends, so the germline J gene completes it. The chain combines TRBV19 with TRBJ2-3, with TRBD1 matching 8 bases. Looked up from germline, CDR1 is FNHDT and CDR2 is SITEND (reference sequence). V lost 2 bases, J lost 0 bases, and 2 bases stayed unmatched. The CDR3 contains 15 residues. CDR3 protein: CASSMDRDSAETLYF. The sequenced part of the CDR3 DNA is TGTGCCAGCAGTATGGACAGGGATAGTGCAGAA.

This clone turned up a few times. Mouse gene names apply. This CDR3 reads CASTLRDRGDAEQFF. Partial CDR3 DNA: TGTGCCAGCACCCTCCGGGACAGGGGGGATGCT. The rearrangement joins TRBV13-3 to TRBJ2-1, with 11 bases fitting TRBD1. The read terminates 4 residues before the CDR3 end, so the remaining end is supplied by the germline J gene. Germline V gene lookup returns CDR1 NNHDY and CDR2 SYVADS. The CDR3 is made up of 15 amino acids. The trim removed 6 bases at V and 5 bases at J, leaving 7 bases unmatched.

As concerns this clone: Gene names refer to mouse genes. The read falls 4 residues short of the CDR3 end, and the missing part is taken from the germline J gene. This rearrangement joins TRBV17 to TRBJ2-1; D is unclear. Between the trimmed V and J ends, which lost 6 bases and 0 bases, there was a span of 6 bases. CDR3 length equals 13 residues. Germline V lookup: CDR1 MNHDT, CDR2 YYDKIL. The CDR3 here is CASRAGNYAEQFF. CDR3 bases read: TGTGCTAGCAGGGCAGGTAACTATGCT.

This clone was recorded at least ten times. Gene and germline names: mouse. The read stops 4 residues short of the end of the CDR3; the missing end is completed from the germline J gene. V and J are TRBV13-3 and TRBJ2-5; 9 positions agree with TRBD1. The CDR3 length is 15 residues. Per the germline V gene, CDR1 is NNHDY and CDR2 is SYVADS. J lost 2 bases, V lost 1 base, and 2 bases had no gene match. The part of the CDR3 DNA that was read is TGTGCCAGCAGTGATTCGACAGGGGGCCAAGAC. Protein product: CASSDSTGGQD. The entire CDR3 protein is CASSDSTGGQDTQYF.

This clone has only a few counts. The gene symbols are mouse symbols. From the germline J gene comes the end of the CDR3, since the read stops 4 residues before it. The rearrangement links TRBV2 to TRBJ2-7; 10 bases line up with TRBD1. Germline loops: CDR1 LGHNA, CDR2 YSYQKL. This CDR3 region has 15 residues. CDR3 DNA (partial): TGTGCCAGCAGCCAAGATCGGGACAGGGGAGAT. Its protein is CASSQDRDRGD. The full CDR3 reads CASSQDRDRGDEQYF.

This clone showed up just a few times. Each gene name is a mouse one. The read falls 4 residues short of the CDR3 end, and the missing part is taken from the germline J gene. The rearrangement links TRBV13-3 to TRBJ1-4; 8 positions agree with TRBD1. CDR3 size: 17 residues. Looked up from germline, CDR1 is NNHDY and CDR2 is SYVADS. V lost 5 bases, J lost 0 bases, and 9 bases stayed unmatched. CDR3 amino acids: CASSPNRGEISNERLFF. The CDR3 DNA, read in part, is TGTGCCAGCAGCCCTAACAGGGGGGAGATTTCCAACGAA.

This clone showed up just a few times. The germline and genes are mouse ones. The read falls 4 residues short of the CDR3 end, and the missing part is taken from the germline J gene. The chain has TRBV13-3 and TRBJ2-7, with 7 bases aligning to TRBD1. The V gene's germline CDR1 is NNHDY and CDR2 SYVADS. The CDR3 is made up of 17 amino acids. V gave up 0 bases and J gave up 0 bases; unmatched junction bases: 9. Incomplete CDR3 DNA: TGTGCCAGCAGTGATGCCTCGGACAGGAGGAGCTCCTAT. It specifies CASSDASDRRSSY. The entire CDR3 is CASSDASDRRSSYEQYF.

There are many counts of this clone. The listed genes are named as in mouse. The CDR3 loop is CTCSADLNWGYEQYF. Partial CDR3 DNA: TGCACCTGCAGTGCAGATCTTAACTGGGGGTAT. The J gene is TRBJ2-7, the V gene TRBV1; TRBD2 aligns across 8 bases. Sequencing ends 4 residues short of the CDR3 end; the germline J gene provides the rest. This CDR3 comprises 15 residues. Germline V gene data show CDR1 as NSQYPW and CDR2 as LRSPGD (reference sequence).

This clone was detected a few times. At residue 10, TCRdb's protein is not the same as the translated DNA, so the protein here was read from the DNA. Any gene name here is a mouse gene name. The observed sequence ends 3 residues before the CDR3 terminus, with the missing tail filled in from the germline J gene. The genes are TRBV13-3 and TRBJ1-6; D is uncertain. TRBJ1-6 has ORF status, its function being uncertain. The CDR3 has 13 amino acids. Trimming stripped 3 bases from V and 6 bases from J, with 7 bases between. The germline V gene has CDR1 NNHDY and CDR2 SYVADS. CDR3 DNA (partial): TGTGCCAGCAGTGTTACAATTAATTCGCCC. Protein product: CASSVTINSP. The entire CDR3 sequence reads CASSVTINSPLYF.

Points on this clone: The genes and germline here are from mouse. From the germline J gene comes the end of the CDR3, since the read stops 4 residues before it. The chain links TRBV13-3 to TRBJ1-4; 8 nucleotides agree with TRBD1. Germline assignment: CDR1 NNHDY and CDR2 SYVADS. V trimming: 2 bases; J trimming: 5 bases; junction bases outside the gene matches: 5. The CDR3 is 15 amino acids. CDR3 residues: CASSDLQGGNERLFF. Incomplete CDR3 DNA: TGTGCCAGCAGTGACCTACAGGGGGGAAACGAA.

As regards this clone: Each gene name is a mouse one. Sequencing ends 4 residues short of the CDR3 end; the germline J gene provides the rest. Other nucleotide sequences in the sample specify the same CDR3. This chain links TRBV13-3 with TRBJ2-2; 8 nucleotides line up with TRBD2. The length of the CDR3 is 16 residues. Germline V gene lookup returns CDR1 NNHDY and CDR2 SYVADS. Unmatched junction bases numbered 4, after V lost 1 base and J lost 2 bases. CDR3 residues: CASSDPGTGNTGQLYF. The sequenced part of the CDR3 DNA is TGTGCCAGCAGTGATCCCGGGACTGGTAACACCGGG.

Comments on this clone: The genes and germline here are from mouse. This CDR3 reads CASSMRAGNAEQFF. The covered CDR3 bases are TGTGCCAGCAGTATGAGAGCAGGGAATGCT. The chain carries TRBV19 and TRBJ2-1; weak D call: TRBD1 (5 bases). The CDR3 goes on 4 residues after the read ends, and that part is filled in from the germline J gene. Trimming shortened V by 2 bases and J by 5 bases, and 11 bases separated the two germline ends. Germline V gene data show CDR1 as FNHDT and CDR2 as SITEND (reference sequence). There are 14 residues in the CDR3.

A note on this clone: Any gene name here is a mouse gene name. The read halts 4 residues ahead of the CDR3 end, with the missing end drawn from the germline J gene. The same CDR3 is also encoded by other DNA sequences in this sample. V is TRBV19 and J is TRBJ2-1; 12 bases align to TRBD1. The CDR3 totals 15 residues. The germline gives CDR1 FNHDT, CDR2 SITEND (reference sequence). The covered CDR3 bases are TGTGCCAGCAGTATCGGGACAGGGGGCTGGGCT. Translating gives CASSIGTGGWA. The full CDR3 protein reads CASSIGTGGWAEQFF.

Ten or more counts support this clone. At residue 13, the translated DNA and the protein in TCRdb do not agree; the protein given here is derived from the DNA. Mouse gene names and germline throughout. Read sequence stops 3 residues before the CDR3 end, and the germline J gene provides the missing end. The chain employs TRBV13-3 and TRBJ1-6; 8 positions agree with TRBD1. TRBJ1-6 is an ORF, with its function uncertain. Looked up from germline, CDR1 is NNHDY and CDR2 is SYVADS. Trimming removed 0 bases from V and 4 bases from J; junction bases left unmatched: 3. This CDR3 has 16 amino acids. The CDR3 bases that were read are TGTGCCAGCAGTGATGGGGACAGGTTTTATAATTCGCCC. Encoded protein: CASSDGDRFYNSP. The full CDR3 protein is CASSDGDRFYNSPLYF.

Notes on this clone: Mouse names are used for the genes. The CDR3 DNA, read in part, is TGTGCCAGCAGGACGGACTGGGGGGAT. The encoded protein is CASRTDWGD. The CDR3 in its entirety is CASRTDWGDEQYF. The chain has TRBV13-3 and TRBJ2-7; 11 bases match TRBD2. The CDR3 goes on 4 residues after the read ends, and that part is filled in from the germline J gene. The V gene's germline CDR1 is NNHDY and CDR2 SYVADS. The CDR3 is 13 residues long.

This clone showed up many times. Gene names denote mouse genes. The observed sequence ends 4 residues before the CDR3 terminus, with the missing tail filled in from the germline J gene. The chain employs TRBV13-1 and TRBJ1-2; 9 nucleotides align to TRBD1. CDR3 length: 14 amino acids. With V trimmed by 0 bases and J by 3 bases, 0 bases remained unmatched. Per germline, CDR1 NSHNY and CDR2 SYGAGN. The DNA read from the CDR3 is TGTGCCAGCAGTGATGGGACAGGGGACTCC. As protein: CASSDGTGDS. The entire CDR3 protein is CASSDGTGDSDYTF.